Below are 31 T cell receptor beta chains sequenced from a single sample in a study of blood T cell repertoires in COVID-19 (dated by TCRdb to between 2020 and 2021). Libraries were built with the immunoSEQ multiplex PCR assay. TCRdb's version of the immuneACCESS table is confined to in-frame rearrangements and falls short of the full clone set. An unresolved V gene accounts for under half of the shortfall where checked; the remainder is of unknown origin. The sample yields 100,000 to 150,000 clones; about 85% were counted once. Roughly 9.7% of the sample belongs to the ten largest clones. Source material: peripheral blood. These receptors were obtained from a man aged 40-55 years with active or convalescent COVID-19.

The V and J genes are TRBV5-8 and TRBJ2-5; TRBD2 matches at 8 bases. V lost 2 bases to trimming and J lost 2 bases; unmatched junction nucleotides: 5. CDR1 is SGHTS and CDR2 is YDEGEE in the germline V gene. The CDR3 totals 15 residues. The CDR3 DNA reads as TGTGCCAGCAGCTTCGGTAGCGGGAAACAAGAGACCCAGTACTTC. It is translated as CASSFGSGKQETQYF.

The rearrangement links TRBV19 to TRBJ2-5; 10 bases map to TRBD1. CDR3 size: 14 residues. The germline V gene has CDR1 LNHDA and CDR2 SQIVND (reference sequence). V gave up 11 bases and J gave up 2 bases; unmatched junction bases: 8. The CDR3 loop reads CASGDRGGQETQYF. The CDR3 DNA follows: TGTGCCTCCGGGGACAGGGGCGGGCAAGAGACCCAGTACTTC.

This sequence joins TRBV9 and TRBJ1-1; the D gene is possibly TRBD1 (6 bases). The CDR3 contains 16 residues. Trimming pared 4 bases from V and 1 base from J, leaving 17 bases between. Per germline, CDR1 SGDLS and CDR2 YYNGEE. The chain's CDR3 is CASSPKGGPSNTEAFF. CDR3 nucleotides: TGTGCCAGCAGCCCCAAGGGGGGGCCTTCGAACACTGAAGCTTTCTTT.

The chain carries TRBV4-1 and TRBJ2-5; a weak D match, TRBD2 (6 bases). Germline V gives CDR1 MGHRA, CDR2 YSYEKL. V lost 0 bases and J 6 bases, leaving 17 bases between the germline ends. The CDR3 runs to 16 residues. In nucleotides, the CDR3 is TGCGCCAGCAGCCAAGAGGGTAGCGGACAATTGCAGACCCAGTACTTC. Its translation: CASSQEGSGQLQTQYF.

CDR3 DNA: TGTGCCAGCAGTTCAGATAGCAATCAGCCCCAGCATTTT. It yields the protein CASSSDSNQPQHF. The chain is built from TRBV6-5 and TRBJ1-5, with D uncertain. There are 13 residues in the CDR3. Germline V gene sequence: CDR1 MNHEY, CDR2 SVGAGI. The germline V and J ends were trimmed by 4 bases and 0 bases, with 4 bases remaining between them.

As DNA, the CDR3 is TGCGCCAGCAGTGTAGAGCGGGGGGGCTCGGATACGCAGTATTTT. This encodes CASSVERGGSDTQYF. This chain connects TRBV10-1 to TRBJ2-3; 10 nucleotides match TRBD2. Trimming took 4 bases from V and 6 from J; bases not matched to a gene: 7. The germline V gene has CDR1 WNHNN and CDR2 SYGVQD (reference sequence). This CDR3 spans 15 amino acids.

The rearrangement uses TRBV19 and TRBJ2-5; TRBD1 matches at 7 bases. Trimming at V came to 1 base and at J to 5 bases, leaving 7 bases not matched to a gene. The CDR3 spans 15 residues. In germline, CDR1 is LNHDA, CDR2 SQIVND (reference sequence). In nucleotides, the CDR3 is TGTGCCAGTAGTATAGTAGAACAGGGGAAGGAGACCCAGTACTTC. This encodes CASSIVEQGKETQYF.

This clone was picked up one time. J is TRBJ1-6 and V is TRBV7-2; possibly TRBD1 for D (5 bases). The CDR3 spans 15 residues. In germline, CDR1 is SGHTA, CDR2 FQGNSA. Deletions cut 1 base from V and 8 bases from J, with 12 bases between. CDR3 region: CASSLGGQVYSPLHF. DNA of the CDR3: TGTGCCAGCAGCTTAGGGGGCCAGGTCTATTCACCCCTCCACTTT. Complete variable domain (other parts from reference TRBV7-2 and TRBJ1-6): GAGVSQSPSNKVTEKGKDVELRCDPISGHTALYWYRQSLGQGLEFLIYFQGNSAPDKSGLPSDRFSAERTGGSVSTLTIQRTQQEDSAVYLCASSLGGQVYSPLHFGNGTRLTVT.

The rearrangement links TRBV9 to TRBJ2-2; possible D gene TRBD2, 5 bases. With 0 bases removed from V and 0 bases from J, the gap between germline ends came to 12 bases. The CDR3 has 17 amino acids. From germline, CDR1 is SGDLS and CDR2 YYNGEE. The CDR3 protein is CASSVGASGTNTGELFF. The CDR3 DNA follows: TGTGCCAGCAGCGTAGGGGCATCGGGGACGAACACCGGGGAGCTGTTTTTT.

CDR3 sequence: CATRQVNQPQHF. In nucleotides, the CDR3 is TGTGCCACGAGACAGGTCAATCAGCCCCAGCATTTT. The rearrangement links TRBV10-3 to TRBJ1-5; TRBD1 might be the D (6 bases). Germline CDR1 reads ENHRY; CDR2 reads SYGVKD. The length of the CDR3 is 12 residues. V was clipped by 10 bases and J by 3 bases, with 10 bases between them.

This clone was seen only once. The chain employs TRBV3-1 (or the pseudogene TRBV3-2) and TRBJ1-4, with 7 positions matching TRBD1. The CDR3 loop spans 15 amino acids. The germline V gene encodes CDR1 LGHDT and CDR2 YNNKEL (reference sequence). Trimming took 3 bases from V and 5 from J; bases not matched to a gene: 6. This CDR3 reads CASSQRQGLNEKLFF. CDR3 DNA: TGTGCCAGCAGCCAGAGACAGGGCCTCAATGAAAAACTGTTTTTT.

The V call is TRBV11-2, the J call TRBJ2-7, with 12 bases aligning to TRBD1. J was trimmed by 3 bases and V by 5 bases; bases with no gene match: 5. The CDR3 spans 15 residues. Germline CDR1 reads SGHAT; CDR2 reads FQNNGV. In DNA form, the CDR3 reads TGTGCCAGCAGCGGGGGACAGGGGGCTGTCTACGAGCAGTACTTC. Encoded protein: CASSGGQGAVYEQYF.

The chain uses TRBV10-3 and TRBJ2-2, with a weak D call TRBD2 (7 bases). From germline, CDR1 is ENHRY and CDR2 SYGVKD. The CDR3 runs 16 residues. V lost 2 bases to trimming and J lost 0 bases, with 10 bases between them. Here the CDR3 DNA reads TGTGCCATCAGTGAGGAGGGGGGGGCGAACACCGGGGAGCTGTTTTTT. Protein product: CAISEEGGANTGELFF.

V is TRBV19 and J is TRBJ1-2; D call uncertain. The CDR3 runs to 17 residues. Trimming left V 4 bases short and J 4 bases short, with 22 bases between. Germline CDR1 LNHDA, CDR2 SQIVND (reference sequence). The CDR3 bases are TGTGCCAGTAGTAGAAGGGAGCCCCGGGCAGGAGGCTATGGCTACACCTTC. This encodes CASSRREPRAGGYGYTF.

CDR3 in amino acids: CASRRQGDIYEQYF. The CDR3 DNA reads TGTGCCAGCAGGAGACAGGGCGATATCTACGAGCAGTACTTC. The chain uses TRBV6-6 and TRBJ2-7; 7 nucleotides agree with TRBD1. This CDR3 comprises 14 residues. From germline, CDR1 is MNHNY and CDR2 SVGAGI (reference sequence). After removal of 6 bases from V and 3 bases from J, the junction contained 8 bases not matched to a gene.

The rearrangement uses TRBV6-5 and TRBJ2-5; 8 positions match TRBD2. The germline V gene encodes CDR1 MNHEY and CDR2 SVGAGI. The V segment lost 6 bases and the J segment 4 bases; nucleotides outside the gene matches: 4. The CDR3 is 13 amino acids. CDR3 sequence (DNA): TGTGCCAGCAGCCCACGGGGGGGAGAGACCCAGTACTTC. Translated, it gives CASSPRGGETQYF.

This chain uses TRBV9 with TRBJ2-7; D might be TRBD2 (6 bases). The CDR3 is 13 amino acids. CDR1 and CDR2 from the germline V gene are SGDLS and YYNGEE. Deletions cut 3 bases from V and 1 base from J, with 8 bases between. CDR3 coding DNA: TGTGCCAGCAGCGGGGGGGATTCCTACGAGCAGTACTTC. It specifies CASSGGDSYEQYF. Drawing the rest from reference TRBV9 and TRBJ2-7, the complete variable domain is DSGVTQTPKHLITATGQRVTLRCSPRSGDLSVYWYQQSLDQGLQFLIQYYNGEERAKGNILERFSAQQFPDLHSELNLSSLELGDSALYFCASSGGDSYEQYFGPGTRLTVT.

This clone was counted between two and nine times. The rearrangement uses TRBV12-3 or TRBV12-4 and TRBJ2-7; no definite D call. Trimming left V 6 bases short and J 9 bases short, with 15 bases between. The CDR3 sequence is 12 residues long. The CDR3 is CASSQDRYRQYF. In nucleotides, the CDR3 is TGTGCCAGCAGCCAGGATCGCTACCGGCAGTACTTC.

About this clone: The same CDR3 is also encoded by other DNA sequences in this sample. This chain joins TRBV12-3 or TRBV12-4 and TRBJ2-7; D call uncertain. The CDR3 covers 13 residues. V lost 5 bases to trimming and J lost 2 bases, with 10 bases between them. The CDR3 sequence: CASSLRATYEQYF. The CDR3 DNA reads TGTGCCAGCAGTCTACGCGCTACCTACGAGCAGTACTTC.

The sample holds one count of this clone. This rearrangement joins TRBV6-5 to TRBJ1-1; D may be TRBD1 (6 bases). The length of the CDR3 is 11 residues. Germline V lookup: CDR1 MNHEY, CDR2 SVGAGI. V was cut by 6 bases and J by 4 bases, with 6 bases left in between. The CDR3 spells CASRGGTEAFF. CDR3 in DNA: TGTGCCAGCAGAGGGGGCACTGAAGCTTTCTTT.

The genes are TRBV13 and TRBJ1-4; tentatively, D is TRBD1 (5 bases). V shed 2 bases and J shed 4 bases, with 11 bases lying between them. This CDR3 has 15 amino acids. Germline V gene sequence: CDR1 PRHDT, CDR2 FYEKMQ (reference sequence). This CDR3 is CASSLRGEINEKLFF. The CDR3 bases are TGTGCCAGCAGCTTAAGGGGTGAGATTAATGAAAAACTGTTTTTT.

This clone has ten or more counts. The V call is TRBV19, the J call TRBJ2-2; D gene ambiguous. With 5 bases removed from V and 2 bases from J, the gap between germline ends came to 12 bases. The CDR3 is 15 amino acids. Germline V gives CDR1 LNHDA, CDR2 SQIVND (reference sequence). CDR3 residues: CASSFSASNTGELFF. CDR3 bases: TGTGCCAGTAGTTTCTCCGCGTCCAACACCGGGGAGCTGTTTTTT.

This clone was counted a single time. J is TRBJ1-6 and V is TRBV19, with no clear D. Germline V gene sequence: CDR1 LNHDA, CDR2 SQIVND (reference sequence). This CDR3 has 14 amino acids. The germline V and J ends were trimmed by 3 bases and 7 bases, with 10 bases remaining between them. CDR3 amino acids: CASSIEGRNSPLHF. CDR3 DNA: TGTGCCAGTAGTATTGAGGGTAGGAATTCACCCCTCCACTTT. The full variable domain, completed using reference TRBV19 and TRBJ1-6, is DGGITQSPKYLFRKEGQNVTLSCEQNLNHDAMYWYRQDPGQGLRLIYYSQIVNDFQKGDIAEGYSVSREKKESFPLTVTSAQKNPTAFYLCASSIEGRNSPLHFGNGTRLTVT.

The chain employs TRBV2 and TRBJ1-4; 11 bases fit TRBD1. The CDR3 spans 15 residues. Germline V gene data show CDR1 as SNHLY and CDR2 as FYNNEI. The J segment lost 5 bases and the V segment lost 6 bases, leaving 5 bases of the junction unmatched. This CDR3 is CASRDRGLRNEKLFF. The DNA of the CDR3 is TGTGCCAGCAGGGACAGGGGGCTTAGAAATGAAAAACTGTTTTTT.

The rearrangement joins TRBV2 to TRBJ2-3; a weak D match, TRBD2 (6 bases). The germline CDR1 and CDR2 sequences are SNHLY and FYNNEI. The CDR3 consists of 15 residues. V was pared by 2 bases and J by 0 bases, with 9 bases between. The CDR3 region has the DNA TGTGCCAGCAGTGAATGGCTAGCGAGCACAGATACGCAGTATTTT. Translating it yields CASSEWLASTDTQYF.

The genes are TRBV30 and TRBJ1-1, with D hard to call. V gave up 2 bases and J gave up 5 bases, with 9 bases separating them. The CDR3 runs to 12 residues. Germline V gene sequence: CDR1 GTSNPN, CDR2 SVGIG (reference sequence). DNA of the CDR3: TGTGCCTGGAGTTCAACGGGTACTGAAGCTTTCTTT. Protein product: CAWSSTGTEAFF. Drawing the rest from reference TRBV30 and TRBJ1-1, the complete variable domain is SQTIHQWPATLVQPVGSPLSLECTVEGTSNPNLYWYRQAAGRGLQLLFYSVGIGQISSEVPQNLSASRPQDRQFILSSKKLLLSDSGFYLCAWSSTGTEAFFGQGTRLTVV.

The chain is built from TRBV14 and TRBJ2-6, with a weak D call TRBD1 (6 bases). The CDR3 contains 15 residues. The germline gives CDR1 SGHDN, CDR2 FVKESK. Trimming shortened V by 3 bases and J by 4 bases, and 10 bases separated the two germline ends. The CDR3 reads CASSHWGLGANVLTF. The CDR3 DNA follows: TGTGCCAGCAGCCACTGGGGGCTAGGGGCCAACGTCCTGACTTTC.

The chain links TRBV2 to TRBJ2-7, with 7 bases that match TRBD2. The CDR3 runs to 12 residues. The V gene end was trimmed by 6 bases and the J gene end by 2 bases; junction bases not matched to a gene: 1. Per germline, CDR1 SNHLY and CDR2 FYNNEI. CDR3 sequence: CASRGGTYEQYF. CDR3 sequence (DNA): TGTGCCAGCAGGGGGGGGACCTACGAGCAGTACTTC.

This chain connects TRBV7-6 to TRBJ2-2; 11 bases are a match to TRBD2. Germline trimming cut 3 bases from V and 0 bases from J; bases unmatched to any gene: 6. Germline CDR1 SGHVS, CDR2 FNYEAQ. The CDR3 runs to 18 residues. Written as DNA, the CDR3 is TGTGCCAGCAGCTTGACTCTAGCGGGGGGAACGAACACCGGGGAGCTGTTTTTT. Amino acids: CASSLTLAGGTNTGELFF.

The chain couples TRBV4-1 to TRBJ1-2; 7 positions match TRBD1. The J segment lost 4 bases and the V segment lost 3 bases, leaving 8 bases of the junction unmatched. Germline V gene sequence: CDR1 MGHRA, CDR2 YSYEKL. The CDR3 is made up of 15 amino acids. For the CDR3, the DNA is TGCGCCAGCAGCCACCCCGCGACAGGGACCTATGGCTACACCTTC. Amino acid sequence: CASSHPATGTYGYTF.

This clone was counted a single time. The genes are TRBV24-1 and TRBJ1-5; D not certain. CDR1 and CDR2 (germline): KGHDR, SFDVKD. The CDR3 contains 12 residues. With 6 bases removed from V and 4 bases from J, the gap between germline ends came to 6 bases. Here the CDR3 DNA reads TGTGCCACCAGTAGAGGGAATCAGCCCCAGCATTTT. This codes for CATSRGNQPQHF.